These 23 T cell receptor beta chains came from one sample sequenced in a study of control samples from healthy donors and cancer patients. Clones were read by immunoSEQ multiplex PCR, and TCRdb kept only the in-frame ones, dropping some. The sample consists of some 140,000 clones, 80% to 95% of them appearing once. Sequencing was carried out using blood. Source of these receptors: a man aged 30-40 years in good health.

The chain carries TRBV30 and TRBJ2-7; the D is unclear. The CDR3 consists of 14 residues. Germline loops: CDR1 GTSNPN, CDR2 SVGIG (reference sequence). V was trimmed by 2 bases and J by 2 bases, leaving 13 bases between them. CDR3 DNA sequence: TGTGCCTGGAGTCCCCCGCCCATCACCTACGAGCAGTACTTC. Its protein product is CAWSPPPITYEQYF.

The chain uses TRBV2 and TRBJ1-1; unclear D gene. Germline V gene sequence: CDR1 SNHLY, CDR2 FYNNEI. The CDR3 has 14 residues. Deletions cut 8 bases from V and 0 bases from J, with 13 bases between. Here the CDR3 reads CASSQESMNTEAFF. In nucleotides, the CDR3 is TGTGCCAGCTCCCAGGAGAGTATGAACACTGAAGCTTTCTTT.

V gene TRBV19 combines with J gene TRBJ2-7; D possibly uses TRBD1 or TRBD2 (5 bases each). The CDR3 has 16 amino acids. Trimming shortened V by 4 bases and J by 2 bases, and 18 bases separated the two germline ends. CDR1 is LNHDA, CDR2 SQIVND, per germline (reference sequence). CDR3 amino acids: CASSTGLGDQTYEQYF. The CDR3 nucleotides are TGTGCCAGTAGTACTGGGCTCGGGGACCAAACCTACGAGCAGTACTTC.

The rearrangement links TRBV9 to TRBJ2-6, with 7 nucleotides matching TRBD1. CDR1 is SGDLS, CDR2 YYNGEE, per germline. Germline trimming cut 0 bases from V and 1 base from J; bases unmatched to any gene: 13. This CDR3 is built from 20 residues. This CDR3 is CASSVGGQFFPTSGANVLTF. The CDR3 DNA follows: TGTGCCAGCAGCGTAGGGGGACAGTTCTTTCCCACTTCTGGGGCCAACGTCCTGACTTTC. Full variable domain (rest looked up from reference TRBV9 and TRBJ2-6): DSGVTQTPKHLITATGQRVTLRCSPRSGDLSVYWYQQSLDQGLQFLIQYYNGEERAKGNILERFSAQQFPDLHSELNLSSLELGDSALYFCASSVGGQFFPTSGANVLTFGAGSRLTVL.

J is TRBJ2-1 and V is TRBV6-5; TRBD2 matches 10 bases. The CDR3 extends over 13 amino acids. Germline loops: CDR1 MNHEY, CDR2 SVGAGI. V dropped 6 bases and J dropped 8; count of bases not matched to a gene: 4. This chain's CDR3 is CASRTSGSDEQFF. The CDR3 nucleotides are TGTGCCAGCAGGACTAGCGGGTCCGATGAGCAGTTCTTC.

The chain has TRBV24-1 and TRBJ1-2; D is ambiguous. In germline, CDR1 is KGHDR, CDR2 SFDVKD. CDR3 length: 13 residues. Trimming stripped 9 bases from V and 3 bases from J, with 13 bases between. The CDR3 coding sequence is TGTGCCACCTCCTTTGGTGGGGACTATGGCTACACCTTC. It encodes CATSFGGDYGYTF.

The chain has TRBV27 and TRBJ1-2; the match to TRBD1 covers 7 bases. V lost 6 bases and J lost 7; bases outside the gene matches: 8. Per germline, CDR1 MNHEY and CDR2 SMNVEV (reference sequence). This CDR3 has 13 amino acids. The CDR3 sequence: CASRNTGVGGYTF. In nucleotides, the CDR3 is TGTGCCAGCAGAAACACAGGGGTGGGTGGCTACACCTTC.

The genes are TRBV4-1 and TRBJ2-2, with unresolved D. Germline values: CDR1 MGHRA, CDR2 YSYEKL. This CDR3 comprises 14 residues. The ends were cut back, 6 bases at V and 5 bases at J, with 13 bases in the middle. The CDR3 bases are TGCGCCAGCAGATTCGAGTCCGGTACCGGGGAGCTGTTTTTT. Residues: CASRFESGTGELFF.

The chain employs TRBV2 and TRBJ2-7; D possibly matches TRBD1 or TRBD2 (5 bases each). The CDR3 has 13 residues. V was trimmed by 5 bases and J by 2 bases, leaving 10 bases between them. Germline CDR1 SNHLY, CDR2 FYNNEI. CDR3 in DNA: TGTGCCAGCAGTCGGGACGGAGCCTACGAGCAGTACTTC. Encoded protein: CASSRDGAYEQYF.

This chain uses TRBV4-3 with TRBJ2-7; D tentatively reads TRBD1 or TRBD2 (5 bases each). The CDR3 is made up of 15 amino acids. V shed 4 bases and J shed 1 base, with 14 bases lying between them. CDR1 and CDR2 from the germline V gene are LGHNA and YSLEER. The chain's CDR3 is CASSLGDGTSYEQYF. In nucleotides, the CDR3 is TGCGCCAGCAGCCTCGGGGACGGAACATCCTACGAGCAGTACTTC.

V is TRBV7-2 and J is TRBJ1-2; D call uncertain. This CDR3 is built from 15 residues. V was shortened by 0 bases and J by 3 bases, with 11 bases between the two germline ends. CDR1 SGHTA and CDR2 FQGNSA come from the germline V gene. In DNA, the CDR3 is TGTGCCAGCAGCTTAGCTAGAGTATCTTACTATGGCTACACCTTC. As protein: CASSLARVSYYGYTF. Full variable domain (missing parts from reference TRBV7-2 and TRBJ1-2): GAGVSQSPSNKVTEKGKDVELRCDPISGHTALYWYRQSLGQGLEFLIYFQGNSAPDKSGLPSDRFSAERTGGSVSTLTIQRTQQEDSAVYLCASSLARVSYYGYTFGSGTRLTVV.

The chain uses TRBV4-1 and TRBJ1-1, with D perhaps matching TRBD1 (6 bases). V was cut by 0 bases and J by 5 bases, with 19 bases left in between. In germline, CDR1 is MGHRA, CDR2 YSYEKL. CDR3 length: 17 residues. The CDR3 bases are TGCGCCAGCAGCCAAGAAAGAATGGGGGCAGGAGGAACTGAAGCTTTCTTT. It encodes CASSQERMGAGGTEAFF.

In this sample, this clone turned up once. V is TRBV19 and J is TRBJ2-7; D may be TRBD1 (5 bases). Deletions cut 5 bases from V and 1 base from J, with 15 bases between. The germline CDR1 and CDR2 sequences are LNHDA and SQIVND (reference sequence). CDR3 length: 15 residues. In nucleotides, the CDR3 is TGTGCCAGTAGTCCCGGGCCAGGGCGATCCTACGAGCAGTACTTC. The encoded protein is CASSPGPGRSYEQYF. Complete variable domain (other parts from reference TRBV19 and TRBJ2-7): DGGITQSPKYLFRKEGQNVTLSCEQNLNHDAMYWYRQDPGQGLRLIYYSQIVNDFQKGDIAEGYSVSREKKESFPLTVTSAQKNPTAFYLCASSPGPGRSYEQYFGPGTRLTVT.

The chain recombines TRBV6-6 with TRBJ1-2; D is unclear. This CDR3 spans 12 amino acids. From germline, CDR1 is MNHNY and CDR2 SVGAGI (reference sequence). Trimming shortened V by 2 bases and J by 5 bases, and 6 bases separated the two germline ends. CDR3 nucleotides: TGTGCCAGCAGTTACGGGGATTATGGCTACACCTTC. Its protein is CASSYGDYGYTF.

The chain couples TRBV28 to TRBJ2-1; 12 bases line up with TRBD2. Germline values: CDR1 MDHEN, CDR2 SYDVKM. The CDR3 loop spans 19 amino acids. V was pared by 3 bases and J by 0 bases, with 9 bases of the junction left unmatched. CDR3 nucleotide sequence: TGTGCCAGCAGTTTCCTAGCGGGAGGGCCTGTTAGCTCCTACAATGAGCAGTTCTTC. This translates into CASSFLAGGPVSSYNEQFF.

The chain has TRBV5-6 and TRBJ1-5; D is possibly TRBD1 (6 bases). CDR3 size: 14 residues. Germline-derived CDR1 and CDR2 are SGHDT and YYEEEE. Trimming took 4 bases from V and 1 from J, leaving 9 bases between them. CDR3 amino acids: CASSRGQSNQPQHF. The CDR3 DNA sequence: TGTGCCAGCAGCCGCGGACAGAGCAATCAGCCCCAGCATTTT.

The chain links TRBV2 to TRBJ1-5; TRBD1 matches at 7 bases. Trimming at V came to 7 bases and at J to 3 bases, leaving 9 bases not matched to a gene. The CDR3 extends over 15 amino acids. The V gene's germline CDR1 is SNHLY and CDR2 FYNNEI. DNA for the CDR3: TGTGCCAGCAATTTACAGGGGAGGGACAATCAGCCCCAGCATTTT. Encoded protein: CASNLQGRDNQPQHF.

In the case of this clone: Germline and junction disagree at one end, which may indicate a read error. In DNA form, the CDR3 reads TGTGCCAGCAGCTTCCCCGGCGGCATGGGGGCAATCTTC. Translated, it gives CASSFPGGMGAIF. The rearrangement joins TRBV7-2 to TRBJ1-2; perhaps TRBD1 as D (6 bases). The CDR3 extends over 13 amino acids. Germline V CDR1 and CDR2: SGHTA, FQGNSA.

V usage is TRBV2 and J usage is TRBJ1-2; D remains ambiguous. Trimming removed 11 bases from V and 2 bases from J, with 18 bases in between. The germline V gene encodes CDR1 SNHLY and CDR2 FYNNEI. The CDR3 length is 14 residues. CDR3: CASREHGLNYGYTF. CDR3 sequence (DNA): TGTGCCTCTAGAGAACACGGCTTGAACTATGGCTACACCTTC.

The chain has TRBV6-6 and TRBJ2-3; a possible D gene is TRBD2 (6 bases). This CDR3 spans 13 amino acids. In germline, CDR1 is MNHNY, CDR2 SVGAGI (reference sequence). Trimming removed 6 bases from V and 4 bases from J, with 11 bases in between. The CDR3 sequence: CASREGGPDTQYF. The CDR3 DNA follows: TGTGCCAGCAGGGAGGGAGGCCCAGATACGCAGTATTTT.

V is TRBV11-2 and J is TRBJ1-1, with 8 nucleotides matching TRBD1. This CDR3 contains 14 residues. Germline trimming cut 4 bases from V and 5 bases from J; bases unmatched to any gene: 6. Germline values: CDR1 SGHAT, CDR2 FQNNGV. The DNA of the CDR3 is TGTGCCAGCAGCTGGGGACAGGCTTGGACTGAAGCTTTCTTT. Translating it yields CASSWGQAWTEAFF.

This clone was counted between two and nine times. The chain recombines TRBV2 with TRBJ1-2; D gene uncertain. The CDR3 contains 11 residues. Per the germline V gene, CDR1 is SNHLY and CDR2 is FYNNEI. V was cut by 4 bases and J by 6 bases, with 6 bases left in between. The DNA for the CDR3 is TGTGCCAGCAGTGCCTTGGATGGCTACACCTTC. Its protein is CASSALDGYTF.

A few counts support this clone. The rearrangement joins TRBV27 to TRBJ1-2; no firm D call. CDR1 is MNHEY and CDR2 is SMNVEV in the germline V gene (reference sequence). The CDR3 is made up of 15 amino acids. V was shortened by 0 bases and J by 5 bases, with 13 bases between the two germline ends. In nucleotides, the CDR3 is TGTGCCAGCAGTTTATCGATTGGGATCCCGTATGGCTACACCTTC. Translating it yields CASSLSIGIPYGYTF.